This TCR beta chain was observed in a study of T cells expressing NK-cell markers. Study information: Seropositivity for HCMV was found in seven of the eight sequenced donors, with one seronegative. Broader study findings: HCMV specificity was not established for the expanded NKG2C+ T cell clones. The share of CD8+ T cells held by dominant NKG2C+ clonotypes was roughly 1.0-8% in more than 5 donors.

Remarks on this clonotype: Antigen specificity is unknown.

5'RACE template switching built TCR beta cDNA with unique molecular identifiers. TCRdb derives one entry per CDR3 protein from the 5' RACE reads, leaving out DNA. The sample table sets out about 460,000 distinct CDR3 sequences. The sequenced material came from blood T cells: a sorted CD56 or NKG2C T cell subset, CD4+ or CD8+ T cells, or bulk PBMC T cells (not recorded which). This receptor was identified in a woman aged 45-59 years in good health.

The CDR3 loop reads CASSPTGSGQPQHF. V and J are TRBV11-2 and TRBJ1-5; TCRdb gives TRBD1 as the D gene, but with no DNA this cannot be confirmed. CDR1 and CDR2 from the germline V gene are SGHAT and FQNNGV. There are 14 residues in the CDR3.